Below, 2 T cell receptor beta chains from the same sample are listed, as sequenced in a study of brain T cells in children with intractable seizures. Using immunoSEQ multiplex PCR, the repertoire was profiled, and TCRdb retains in-frame clones only, with some absent. This table holds about 320,000 clones, over 90% found once. Time point here: blood from clinic visit 5 months post-surgery; TSC patient then seizure free. The sample in question was peripheral blood, obtained less than 6 months after surgery. These receptors were taken from a boy less than two years old with tuberous sclerosis and intractable seizures.

The chain uses TRBV11-2 and TRBJ1-6; weak D call: TRBD1 (6 bases). Germline CDR1 and CDR2: SGHAT and FQNNGV. This CDR3 contains 13 residues. V lost 5 bases and J lost 10, with 12 bases in between. The CDR3 bases are TGTGCCAGCAGCCAACAGGGTCGGTCACCCCTCCACTTT. This encodes CASSQQGRSPLHF.

The V and J genes are TRBV19 and TRBJ2-5, with 8 bases matching TRBD2. The CDR3 spans 15 residues. Per the germline V gene, CDR1 is LNHDA and CDR2 is SQIVND (reference sequence). With 1 base clipped from V and 7 bases from J, the junction kept 8 bases outside the gene matches. This chain's CDR3 is CASSIAGGPSRTQYF. The CDR3 DNA reads as TGTGCCAGTAGTATAGCGGGAGGGCCTTCGAGGACCCAGTACTTC.